This T cell receptor beta chain was identified during a study of blood T cell repertoires in COVID-19 (dated by TCRdb to 2020 to 2021). As for the study more broadly: The collaborator samples originated in the United States, Italy and Spain and spanned the acute and convalescent phases of COVID-19. The prospective study material was composed of cDNA or gDNA derived from T cells, B-cell-depleted T cells, or PBMCs. The dataset comprised deeply sampled blood TCRbeta repertoires from subjects exposed to, actively infected with, or recovered from COVID-19. A freely available public database, intended as a resource for researchers studying the immune response to SARS-CoV-2, is where the repertoires were released. Samples came from the ongoing ImmuneRACE study (first 160 participants) plus 1,254 subjects from 6 global collaborators. A de-identified subject ID, COVID-19 status, age in years and sex were almost always included in the sample metadata. Where available, HLA class I and class II types were obtained from metadata supplied by the sample provider rather than from assay-based typing. The full study reports these points: The amount of clinical and demographic metadata varied by source and participant and was provided uncurated.

The collaborating institutions used their own protocols to collect whole blood in K2EDTA tubes. For TCRbeta analysis, collaborators shipped samples in one of three forms: frozen whole blood, isolated PBMCs, or DNA extracted from either of those sample types. At the junction V is shortened by 8 bases and J by 2 bases; bases outside the gene matches: 11. The germline V gene (reference sequence) yields LNHDA for CDR1 and SQIVND for CDR2. From the cysteine up to the phenylalanine, the CDR3 has a length of 16 residues. Left in the record is the CDR3 DNA by itself, 48 bases read in frame from the first base. In regard to this clone: Its target antigen remains unknown. No much larger clone is present one base from it, and per-base qualities are unavailable.

TCRbeta CDR3 regions were amplified from genomic DNA using the immunoSEQ Assay, a bias-controlled multiplex PCR. The original pipeline was this. Within the assay, amplification of reference gene primers was used to estimate how many nucleated cells each sample contained. Sequence reads were collapsed and filtered to measure the absolute abundance of every unique TCRbeta CDR3 rearrangement. For each sample, productive Simpson clonality was calculated as the square root of Simpson's diversity index over productive rearrangements. Here the immuneACCESS table is served through TCRdb, limited to in-frame sequences with V and J called. Missing clones are a known gap in these copies; in checked studies unresolved V genes cover under half, and the rest lacks a known reason. D and trimming were read from the DNA, whereas the V and J calls and clone size are those reported in that table. This sample lists about 240,000 clones; 70% to 85% were detected once. More than 8% of the sample is held by the ten biggest clonotypes.

Source material: peripheral blood. The receptor was derived from a woman older than 75 with acute or convalescent COVID-19. The chain couples TRBV19 to TRBJ2-7, with 11 bases in between that match TRBD1. The DNA reads TGTGCCAGTGCCGCGGGACAGGGGGGAAACCCCTACGAGCAGTACTTC. The encoded protein is CASAAGQGGNPYEQYF.